Presented here are 7 T cell receptor beta chains from one specimen sequenced in a study of T cell responses to AZD1222 COVID-19 vaccine. The data were produced by immunoSEQ multiplex PCR, yet TCRdb's version contains in-frame clones alone and is incomplete. The sample includes 100,000 to 120,000 clones, about 88% seen only once; the top ten take about 9.7%. The sample consisted of peripheral blood, taken on day 0 of AZD1222 vaccination. These receptors came from an adult in good health.

The chain joins TRBV5-1 to TRBJ1-4; D unresolved. Germline-derived CDR1 and CDR2 are SGHRS and YFSETQ. The CDR3 contains 15 residues. V shed 0 bases and J shed 1 base, with 7 bases lying between them. The CDR3 DNA is TGCGCCAGCAGCTTGGGGGAGCGAACTAATGAAAAACTGTTTTTT. It encodes CASSLGERTNEKLFF.

This clone was seen only once. The V gene is TRBV5-5, the J gene TRBJ2-7; 10 bases fit TRBD1. This CDR3 is built from 15 residues. Looked up from germline, CDR1 is SGHKS and CDR2 is YYEKEE (reference sequence). Trimming cost V 0 bases and J 4 bases; bases outside gene matches: 4. The CDR3 spells CASSLGPGQGYEQYF. Here the CDR3 DNA reads TGTGCCAGCAGCTTGGGACCGGGACAGGGGTACGAGCAGTACTTC.

The rearrangement uses TRBV7-3 and TRBJ2-7, with D possibly being TRBD2 (6 bases). The CDR3 is 14 residues long. Trimming took off 5 bases at V and 7 bases at J, with 18 bases between the two ends. Germline V gene data show CDR1 as SGHTA and CDR2 as FQGTGA. The DNA of the CDR3 is TGTGCCAGCAGCCGCGATCCGGGAGTGGGGGAGCAGTACTTC. This sequence encodes CASSRDPGVGEQYF.

The rearrangement joins TRBV6-5 to TRBJ2-7; a weak D match, TRBD1 (7 bases). Trimming took 6 bases from V and 3 from J, leaving 15 bases between them. Germline CDR1 is MNHEY and CDR2 is SVGAGI. The CDR3 is 14 residues long. CDR3 bases: TGTGCCAGCAGGGGGGGACAGAGCCTCTACGAGCAGTACTTC. Amino acids: CASRGGQSLYEQYF.

The chain joins TRBV27 to TRBJ2-3; D not certain. V dropped 0 bases and J dropped 3 bases, with 10 bases sitting between them. Germline V lookup: CDR1 MNHEY, CDR2 SMNVEV (reference sequence). The CDR3 loop spans 15 amino acids. The DNA of the CDR3 is TGTGCCAGCAGTTTATCGACGCTTCGGACAGATACGCAGTATTTT. Its translation: CASSLSTLRTDTQYF.

This clone was counted a few times. This chain joins TRBV28 and TRBJ2-4, with TRBD1 matching 7 bases. The V gene end was trimmed by 3 bases and the J gene end by 2 bases; junction bases not matched to a gene: 7. Per germline, CDR1 MDHEN and CDR2 SYDVKM. This CDR3 contains 16 residues. Here the CDR3 DNA reads TGTGCCAGCAGTTTCCCGGGACAGACCACCAAAAACATTCAGTACTTC. Residues: CASSFPGQTTKNIQYF.

The DNA of the CDR3 is TGTGCCAGCAGTTTAACCGCGCTAGCCAAAAACATTCAGTACTTC. Translating it yields CASSLTALAKNIQYF. The rearrangement uses TRBV28 and TRBJ2-4; D uncertain. The CDR3 loop spans 15 amino acids. CDR1 is MDHEN and CDR2 is SYDVKM in the germline V gene. V was trimmed by 2 bases and J by 0 bases, leaving 8 bases between them.